This TCR beta chain comes out of a study of cytomegalovirus exposure and HLA in healthy donors. The CDR3 is made up of 16 amino acids. Germline lookup yields CDR1 SGHDT and CDR2 YYEEEE. V shed 5 bases and J 9 bases; nucleotides not matched to a gene: 10. Primers for the PCR totalled 60 Vbeta and 13 Jbeta. TCRdb's copy holds only in-frame clones and misses some; the assay was immunoSEQ multiplex PCR. This table has about 170,000 clones, approximately 81% appearing once. The clonotype originates from a male donor in good health and CMV-seronegative. J is TRBJ1-6 and V is TRBV5-6, with TRBD1 matching over 11 bases. The sequencing sample was made of PBMCs. The CDR3 loop is CASSRTGGLFGSPLHF. CDR3 coding DNA: TGTGCCAGCAGTCGGACAGGGGGCCTTTTCGGTTCACCCCTCCACTTT.